The present TCR beta chain was sequenced within a study of cytomegalovirus exposure and HLA in healthy donors. Study-wide background: Samples from HLA-typed donors yielded about 85 million unique TCRs in an early data release. Regarding the study as a whole: After further analysis at a later stage, around 17,000 TCR beta sequences were associated with HLA alleles at 0.05 false discovery rate. By a later analysis, the bulk of CMV-associated TCR beta chains appeared HLA-restricted.

The sample holds a few counts of this clone. Antigen unknown. PCR primers comprised 60 Vbeta and 13 Jbeta primers. Generated by immunoSEQ multiplex PCR, the TCRdb table keeps only in-frame clones and is missing some. The table records 100,000 to 150,000 clones, 80% of them present only once. The TCR comes from a male donor in good health and CMV-seronegative. Sequenced material: PBMCs.

The chain's CDR3 is CASSVLQRAFF. Here the CDR3 DNA reads TGTGCCAGCAGTGTATTGCAGCGAGCTTTCTTT. The chain combines TRBV6-1 with TRBJ1-1, with D unclear. In germline, CDR1 is MNHNS, CDR2 SASEGT. Trimming removed 4 bases at V and 10 bases at J, with 10 bases between. There are 11 residues in the CDR3.